The rows below give T cell receptor beta chains drawn from one sample of a study of CD8 T cells in Susac syndrome. A single record per CDR3 protein comes from TCRdb applying MiXCR to the immunoSEQ multiplex PCR reads. The profile shows over 100,000 distinct CDR3 sequences, under 95% of them singletons. The sample was CD8+ T cells from PBMCs. The receptors were sampled from a human donor in good health. The CDR3 runs from the conserved cysteine through the conserved F or W. Fields, in order: V gene, D gene, J gene, CDR3 DNA, CDR3 protein. D genes are given only for firm matches.

v_call: TRBV3-1; d_call: .; j_call: TRBJ2-7; cdr3_nt: TGTGCCAGCAGCCAAGAGATAAGCTCCTACGAGCAGTACTTC; cdr3_aa: CASSQEISSYEQYF
v_call: TRBV7-2; d_call: .; j_call: TRBJ1-2; cdr3_nt: TGTGCCAGCAGCCGCCTACAGGGTATAAGGGGCTACACCTTC; cdr3_aa: CASSRLQGIRGYTF
v_call: TRBV2; d_call: TRBD1; j_call: TRBJ1-1; cdr3_nt: TGTGCCAGCACCGGACAGGGTTCGAACACTGAAGCTTTCTTT; cdr3_aa: CASTGQGSNTEAFF
v_call: TRBV3-1; d_call: TRBD1; j_call: TRBJ2-5; cdr3_nt: TGTGCCAGCAGCCAAGATTGGACAGGGGCGAATCAAGAGACCCAGTACTTC; cdr3_aa: CASSQDWTGANQETQYF
v_call: TRBV5-8; d_call: .; j_call: TRBJ1-1; cdr3_nt: TGTGCCAGCAGCAGGCCGGCGGGGGGGAACACTGAAGCTTTCTTT; cdr3_aa: CASSRPAGGNTEAFF
v_call: TRBV20-1; d_call: .; j_call: TRBJ2-1; cdr3_nt: TGCAGTGCTAGAGCGAATTGGGACAATGAGCAGTTCTTC; cdr3_aa: CSARANWDNEQFF
v_call: TRBV29-1; d_call: .; j_call: TRBJ2-6; cdr3_nt: TGCAGCGTTACCCCGGGGACGGCCGGGGCCAACGTCCTGACTTTC; cdr3_aa: CSVTPGTAGANVLTF
v_call: TRBV12-3/TRBV12-4; d_call: TRBD1; j_call: TRBJ1-1; cdr3_nt: TGTGCCAGCAGCTCGCGACAGGGAGGGAAAGCTTTCTTT; cdr3_aa: CASSSRQGGKAFF
v_call: TRBV2; d_call: .; j_call: TRBJ1-1; cdr3_nt: TGTGCCAGCAACCAATATAGGACCGCAGAGGAAGCTTTCTTT; cdr3_aa: CASNQYRTAEEAFF
v_call: TRBV12-3/TRBV12-4; d_call: TRBD1; j_call: TRBJ1-1; cdr3_nt: TGTGCCAGCATCCCCGGGTGGAAGGGGGCGAACGCTGAAGCTTTCTTT; cdr3_aa: CASIPGWKGANAEAFF
v_call: TRBV20-1; d_call: .; j_call: TRBJ2-3; cdr3_nt: TGCAGTGCTCCGCTAAATACGCAGTATTTT; cdr3_aa: CSAPLNTQYF
v_call: TRBV7-9; d_call: .; j_call: TRBJ2-2; cdr3_nt: TGTGCCAGCAGCTTAGCGCAAGGTGTCACCGGGGAGCTGTTTTTT; cdr3_aa: CASSLAQGVTGELFF
v_call: TRBV19; d_call: .; j_call: TRBJ2-5; cdr3_nt: TGTGCCAGTAGTTTGCCGGGGAAGGAGACCCAGTACTTC; cdr3_aa: CASSLPGKETQYF
v_call: TRBV28; d_call: TRBD1; j_call: TRBJ2-6; cdr3_nt: TGTGCCAGCAGTATACCGACAGGGGGTTCTGGGGCCAACGTCCTGACTTTC; cdr3_aa: CASSIPTGGSGANVLTF
v_call: TRBV6-5; d_call: TRBD1; j_call: TRBJ2-1; cdr3_nt: TGTGCCAGCAGTTCGGGGACAGGGTTGGCGTTCTTC; cdr3_aa: CASSSGTGLAFF
v_call: TRBV5-1; d_call: .; j_call: TRBJ2-7; cdr3_nt: TGCGCCAGCAGCCCGGACGGGGGTCCCTACGAGCAGTACTTC; cdr3_aa: CASSPDGGPYEQYF